Listed below are T cell receptor beta chains from one sample, sequenced in a study of T-cell reconstitution after alpha-beta-depleted transplantation in children. MiXCR, run by TCRdb on the PCR reads, gives a single entry per CDR3 protein. The sample has around 480,000 distinct CDR3 sequences; 30% to 35% are singletons. This specimen was PBMCs from the stem cell graft donor, taken from the stem cell graft. The receptor set was obtained from a human donor who donated a stem cell graft to a child with aplastic anemia. Both conserved end residues are part of each CDR3. Fields, in order: V gene, clone size, J gene, D gene, CDR3 length, CDR3 protein, CDR3 DNA. A D gene is named only where the DNA matches it firmly. Clone size is not always given. Where it is, it says once, few, many or a class for expanded clones.

v_gene: TRBV29-1; abundance: -; j_gene: TRBJ2-1; d_gene: -; len: 12; CDR3aa: CSVQAATNEQFF; CDR3nt: TGCAGCGTTCAGGCGGCCACCAATGAGCAGTTCTTC
v_gene: TRBV21-1; abundance: -; j_gene: TRBJ2-5; d_gene: -; len: 14; CDR3aa: CASSKGAGLETQYF; CDR3nt: TGTGCCAGCAGCAAAGGGGCGGGTTTGGAGACCCAGTACTTC
v_gene: TRBV9; abundance: -; j_gene: TRBJ2-3; d_gene: -; len: 15; CDR3aa: CASSVGGASTDTQYF; CDR3nt: TGTGCCAGCAGCGTAGGAGGGGCCAGCACAGATACGCAGTATTTT
v_gene: TRBV15; abundance: -; j_gene: TRBJ1-5; d_gene: TRBD1; len: 16; CDR3aa: CATSTQQGAIFQPQHF; CDR3nt: TGTGCCACCAGCACCCAACAGGGGGCGATCTTTCAGCCCCAGCATTTT
v_gene: TRBV6-1; abundance: -; j_gene: TRBJ2-1; d_gene: -; len: 15; CDR3aa: CASSDSRRLQDEQFF; CDR3nt: TGTGCCAGCAGTGATTCCCGAAGACTACAGGATGAGCAGTTCTTC
v_gene: TRBV20-1; abundance: -; j_gene: TRBJ2-3; d_gene: -; len: 14; CDR3aa: CSARLTSLMDTQYF; CDR3nt: TGCAGTGCCCGACTCACCTCGCTGATGGATACGCAGTATTTT
v_gene: TRBV5-6; abundance: few; j_gene: TRBJ2-1; d_gene: TRBD2; len: 14; CDR3aa: CASSLIAGHNEQFF; CDR3nt: TGTGCCAGCAGCCTGATAGCGGGACACAATGAGCAGTTCTTC
v_gene: TRBV15; abundance: -; j_gene: TRBJ1-2; d_gene: TRBD1; len: 16; CDR3aa: CATSRVRTGINYGYTF; CDR3nt: TGTGCCACCAGCAGAGTCCGGACAGGAATTAACTATGGCTACACCTTC
v_gene: TRBV20-1; abundance: -; j_gene: TRBJ2-7; d_gene: -; len: 12; CDR3aa: CSATPGAYEQYF; CDR3nt: TGCAGTGCTACCCCGGGGGCCTACGAGCAGTACTTC
v_gene: TRBV29-1; abundance: few; j_gene: TRBJ1-2; d_gene: TRBD1; len: 13; CDR3aa: CSVWTGGERGYTF; CDR3nt: TGCAGCGTTTGGACAGGGGGCGAGAGGGGCTACACCTTC
v_gene: TRBV10-3; abundance: few; j_gene: TRBJ1-1; d_gene: -; len: 14; CDR3aa: CAIRGTGLGTEAFF; CDR3nt: TGTGCCATCAGGGGAACAGGGCTGGGCACTGAAGCTTTCTTT
v_gene: TRBV30; abundance: -; j_gene: TRBJ2-7; d_gene: TRBD1; len: 13; CDR3aa: CACEGAYSYEQYF; CDR3nt: TGTGCCTGCGAGGGGGCTTACTCCTACGAGCAGTACTTC
v_gene: TRBV12-3/TRBV12-4; abundance: -; j_gene: TRBJ2-3; d_gene: -; len: 14; CDR3aa: CASSFTLITDTQYF; CDR3nt: TGTGCCAGCTCTTTTACTTTAATCACAGATACGCAGTATTTT
v_gene: TRBV18; abundance: many; j_gene: TRBJ1-2; d_gene: TRBD1; len: 16; CDR3aa: CASSPQPGQGDDGYTF; CDR3nt: TGTGCCAGCTCGCCGCAACCGGGACAGGGGGATGATGGCTACACCTTC
v_gene: TRBV15; abundance: few; j_gene: TRBJ1-2; d_gene: TRBD1; len: 15; CDR3aa: CATSRTRDSLYGYTF; CDR3nt: TGTGCCACCAGCAGAACCCGGGACAGCTTATATGGCTACACCTTC
v_gene: TRBV5-1; abundance: -; j_gene: TRBJ1-1; d_gene: -; len: 14; CDR3aa: CASSWGSGQTEAFF; CDR3nt: TGCGCCAGCAGCTGGGGATCGGGGCAGACTGAAGCTTTCTTT
v_gene: TRBV5-6; abundance: -; j_gene: TRBJ2-7; d_gene: -; len: 13; CDR3aa: CASSVQTLYEQYF; CDR3nt: TGTGCCAGCAGCGTACAGACCTTGTACGAGCAGTACTTC
v_gene: TRBV29-1; abundance: few; j_gene: TRBJ2-3; d_gene: -; len: 13; CDR3aa: CSVQGGAGDTQYF; CDR3nt: TGCAGCGTTCAGGGGGGGGCCGGGGATACGCAGTATTTT
v_gene: TRBV29-1; abundance: few; j_gene: TRBJ2-3; d_gene: TRBD1; len: 17; CDR3aa: CSVDPTLTTGGPDTQYF; CDR3nt: TGCAGCGTTGACCCCACGCTAACGACAGGGGGCCCAGATACGCAGTATTTT
v_gene: TRBV6-1; abundance: -; j_gene: TRBJ2-1; d_gene: TRBD2; len: 15; CDR3aa: CASSETTSGKNEQFF; CDR3nt: TGTGCCAGCAGCGAAACTACTAGCGGGAAAAATGAGCAGTTCTTC
v_gene: TRBV29-1; abundance: -; j_gene: TRBJ2-7; d_gene: -; len: 13; CDR3aa: CSAGTGAAYEQYF; CDR3nt: TGCAGCGCCGGAACGGGGGCGGCCTACGAGCAGTACTTC
v_gene: TRBV15; abundance: few; j_gene: TRBJ1-1; d_gene: -; len: 15; CDR3aa: CATSRDRGVNTEAFF; CDR3nt: TGTGCCACCAGCAGAGATAGAGGGGTGAACACTGAAGCTTTCTTT
v_gene: TRBV12-5; abundance: few; j_gene: TRBJ2-1; d_gene: TRBD2; len: 16; CDR3aa: CASGPTGLAGHNEQFF; CDR3nt: TGTGCTAGTGGTCCGACGGGACTAGCGGGTCACAATGAGCAGTTCTTC
v_gene: TRBV7-8; abundance: -; j_gene: TRBJ2-3; d_gene: -; len: 15; CDR3aa: CASSSPVPSTDTQYF; CDR3nt: TGTGCCAGCAGCTCCCCAGTCCCCAGCACAGATACGCAGTATTTT
v_gene: TRBV20-1; abundance: many; j_gene: TRBJ2-1; d_gene: -; len: 11; CDR3aa: CSARDLQLQFF; CDR3nt: TGCAGTGCTAGAGATCTACAGTTGCAGTTCTTC
v_gene: TRBV29-1; abundance: few; j_gene: TRBJ1-1; d_gene: -; len: 13; CDR3aa: CSALDRVGTEAFF; CDR3nt: TGCAGCGCTCTCGACCGCGTCGGAACTGAAGCTTTCTTT
v_gene: TRBV6-2/TRBV6-3; abundance: few; j_gene: TRBJ2-1; d_gene: -; len: 14; CDR3aa: CASSPLDSYNEQFF; CDR3nt: TGTGCCAGCAGCCCGCTGGACTCCTACAATGAGCAGTTCTTC
v_gene: TRBV12-3/TRBV12-4; abundance: few; j_gene: TRBJ2-6; d_gene: -; len: 16; CDR3aa: CASSPGRISGANVLTF; CDR3nt: TGTGCCAGCAGCCCGGGACGGATCTCTGGGGCCAACGTCCTGACTTTC
v_gene: TRBV29-1; abundance: few; j_gene: TRBJ2-7; d_gene: TRBD2; len: 13; CDR3aa: CSVLLAGAYEQYF; CDR3nt: TGCAGCGTCCTTCTAGCGGGGGCCTACGAGCAGTACTTC
v_gene: TRBV3-1; abundance: -; j_gene: TRBJ2-7; d_gene: TRBD1; len: 17; CDR3aa: CASSPPQPGTGGYEQYF; CDR3nt: TGTGCCAGCAGCCCTCCCCAGCCGGGGACAGGAGGCTACGAGCAGTACTTC
v_gene: TRBV7-2; abundance: -; j_gene: TRBJ2-3; d_gene: TRBD2; len: 17; CDR3aa: CASSKSTSGRAGDTQYF; CDR3nt: TGTGCCAGCAGCAAATCAACTAGCGGGAGGGCGGGAGATACGCAGTATTTT
v_gene: TRBV30; abundance: few; j_gene: TRBJ2-7; d_gene: -; len: 13; CDR3aa: CAWSVGFTYEQYF; CDR3nt: TGTGCCTGGAGTGTTGGATTTACCTACGAGCAGTACTTC
v_gene: TRBV5-1; abundance: once; j_gene: TRBJ2-2; d_gene: -; len: 16; CDR3aa: CASSLPTARPNGELFF; CDR3nt: TGCGCCAGCAGCTTACCGACTGCGAGGCCTAACGGGGAGCTGTTTTTT
v_gene: TRBV28; abundance: -; j_gene: TRBJ2-1; d_gene: -; len: 14; CDR3aa: CASSLEGGSGEQFF; CDR3nt: TGTGCCAGCAGCCTCGAGGGCGGCAGCGGGGAGCAGTTCTTC
v_gene: TRBV19; abundance: -; j_gene: TRBJ2-7; d_gene: TRBD2; len: 12; CDR3aa: CASGPSGYEQYF; CDR3nt: TGTGCCAGTGGCCCTAGCGGGTACGAGCAGTACTTC
v_gene: TRBV5-6; abundance: few; j_gene: TRBJ1-1; d_gene: -; len: 14; CDR3aa: CASSLGLENTEAFF; CDR3nt: TGTGCCAGCAGCTTGGGGCTCGAGAACACTGAAGCTTTCTTT
v_gene: TRBV5-1; abundance: -; j_gene: TRBJ2-2; d_gene: TRBD1; len: 14; CDR3aa: CASNGQGNTGELFF; CDR3nt: TGCGCCAGCAATGGACAGGGGAACACCGGGGAGCTGTTTTTT
v_gene: TRBV5-6; abundance: -; j_gene: TRBJ1-1; d_gene: -; len: 15; CDR3aa: CASSLRDNRDTEAFF; CDR3nt: TGTGCCAGCAGCTTGAGAGATAATAGGGACACTGAAGCTTTCTTT
v_gene: TRBV7-2; abundance: -; j_gene: TRBJ2-1; d_gene: TRBD2; len: 16; CDR3aa: CASSLEGLADYNEQFF; CDR3nt: TGTGCCAGCAGCTTAGAGGGACTAGCGGATTACAATGAGCAGTTCTTC